This T cell receptor (beta chain) was identified during a study of cytomegalovirus exposure and HLA in healthy donors. Study-wide results and caveats: The classifier was said to identify cytomegalovirus status with high specificity and sensitivity. In a later analysis, 16,951 TCR beta sequences were associated with HLA alleles at 0.05 false discovery rate. An analysis done earlier found most TCR beta V segments productive about 90% or about 30% of the time.

CDR3 size: 15 residues. Looked up from germline, CDR1 is SEHNR and CDR2 is FQNEAQ (reference sequence). V was pared by 3 bases and J by 8 bases, with 16 bases between. About this clone: Antigen unknown.

The primer mix had 60 Vbeta and 13 Jbeta primers. Only in-frame clones appear in the TCRdb table, and some are missing; sequencing was by immunoSEQ multiplex PCR. The data hold 200,000 to 250,000 clones, with over 60% observed a single time. The sample comprised PBMCs. The rearrangement joins TRBV7-9 to TRBJ1-4; D unclear. The TCR was taken from a man younger than 35 in good health and CMV-seronegative. CDR3 region: CASSFNSQRHEKLFF. CDR3 in DNA: TGTGCCAGCAGCTTTAACAGCCAAAGGCACGAAAAACTGTTTTTT.